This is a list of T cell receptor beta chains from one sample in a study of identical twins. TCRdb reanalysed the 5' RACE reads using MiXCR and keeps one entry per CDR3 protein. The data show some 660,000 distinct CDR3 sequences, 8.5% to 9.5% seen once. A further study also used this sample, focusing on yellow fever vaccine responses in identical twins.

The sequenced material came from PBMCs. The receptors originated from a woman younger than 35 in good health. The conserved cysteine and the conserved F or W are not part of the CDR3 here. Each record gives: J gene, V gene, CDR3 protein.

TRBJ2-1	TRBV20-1	SAPGTGIDEQF
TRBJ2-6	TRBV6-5	ASSLHEGGTGANVLT
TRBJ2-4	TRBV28	ASSLRGNIQY
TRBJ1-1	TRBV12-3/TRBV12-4	ASSRTASNTEAF
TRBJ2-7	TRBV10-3	AISTGTGEQY
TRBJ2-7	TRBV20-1	SALHTYMAQY
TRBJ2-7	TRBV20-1	SAPSTGLRSYEQY
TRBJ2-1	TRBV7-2	ASSGGRGYNEQF
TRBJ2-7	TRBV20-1	SARDRTTYEQY
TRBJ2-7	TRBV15	ATSRGSGTGVYEQY
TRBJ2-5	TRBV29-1	SVEVGYQETQY
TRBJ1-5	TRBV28	ASSDQGALNQPQH
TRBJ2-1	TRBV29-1	SVEGASGTSYNEQF
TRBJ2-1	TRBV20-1	SATGLAAYNEQF
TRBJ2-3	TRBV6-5	ASRLGSSTDTQY
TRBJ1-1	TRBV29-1	SVPGHAEAF
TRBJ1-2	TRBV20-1	SARDPLFGGYT
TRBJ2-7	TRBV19	ASTRGTPNYEQY
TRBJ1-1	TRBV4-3	ASSQGTVYDTEAF
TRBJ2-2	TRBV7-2	ASSLANLNTGELF
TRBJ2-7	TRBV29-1	SVMTGGKYEQY
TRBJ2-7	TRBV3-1	ASSFYSGSYEQY
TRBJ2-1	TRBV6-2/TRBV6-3	ASRRDPGYNEQF
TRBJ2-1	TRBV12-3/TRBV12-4	ASSFLSLPFGLGLGGSYNEQF
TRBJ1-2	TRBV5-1	ASRPQEANYGYT
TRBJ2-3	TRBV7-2	ASSLRVGLTDTQY
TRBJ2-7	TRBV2	ASLTRDYEQY
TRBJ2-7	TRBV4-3	ASSQDSSGSAYEQY
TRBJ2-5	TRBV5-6	ASSFSGFQETQY
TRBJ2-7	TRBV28	ASSTRIGTSGRAGFYEQY
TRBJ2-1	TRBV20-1	SARDQTGSSYNEQF
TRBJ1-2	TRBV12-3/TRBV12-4	ASWNVDYGYT
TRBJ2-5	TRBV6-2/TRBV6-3	ASRTAGLAVQETQY
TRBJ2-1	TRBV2	ASPSGGIHNEQF
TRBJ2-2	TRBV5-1	ASYPGLEGSGELF
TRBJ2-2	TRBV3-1	ACSQVDRAAGELF
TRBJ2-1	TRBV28	ASTLDGNEQF
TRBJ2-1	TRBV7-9	ASSLDSGVGYNEQF
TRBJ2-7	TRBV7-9	ASSLANGAYYEQY
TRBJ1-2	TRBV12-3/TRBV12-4	ASSKYGYT
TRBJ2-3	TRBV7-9	ASSSPTSGSTDTQY
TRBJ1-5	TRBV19	ASSIDQSNQPQH